The clone carrying this T cell receptor (beta chain) was counted ten times or more. No antigen is known for it. The entry originates in a study of CD8+CD57+ T cells in acquired aplastic anemia. The overall study: Sorted cells (CD4+ and CD8+) yielded DNA amounts that averaged roughly 3.5 ug.

General observations from the study: Patients shared just under 30 CD8+ CDR3 sequences with controls.

Germline V gene lookup returns CDR1 MDHEN and CDR2 SYDVKM. Trimming took 5 bases from V and 13 from J, leaving 12 bases between them. The CDR3 is 12 amino acids. Genomic DNA constituted the template upon which TCR beta VDJ and CDR3 profiling was performed. Via MiXCR, TCRdb re-called the reads, giving one row per CDR3 protein. Found here are around 250,000 distinct CDR3 sequences, around three fifths of them singletons; the top ten hold less than 9.5%. V is TRBV28 and J is TRBJ1-6; D unclear. The sample taken for sequencing was sorted CD4+, CD8+, or CD8+CD57+ T cells (not recorded which) from PBMCs. The sequence derives from a human donor with severe aplastic anemia or a healthy control (not recorded which). In DNA form, the CDR3 reads TGTGCCAGCAGTCCAGCCCCCTCCCCCCTCCACTTT. Protein: CASSPAPSPLHF.